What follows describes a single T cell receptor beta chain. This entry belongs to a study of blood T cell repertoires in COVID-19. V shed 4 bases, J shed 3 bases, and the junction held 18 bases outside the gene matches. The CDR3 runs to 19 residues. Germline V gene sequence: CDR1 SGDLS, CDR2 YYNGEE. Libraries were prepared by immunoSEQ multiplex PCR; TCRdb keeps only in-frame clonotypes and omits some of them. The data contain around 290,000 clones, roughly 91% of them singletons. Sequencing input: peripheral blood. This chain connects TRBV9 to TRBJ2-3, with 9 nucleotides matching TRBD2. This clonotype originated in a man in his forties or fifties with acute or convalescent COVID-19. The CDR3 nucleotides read TGTGCCAGCAGCCCAGCGGAGCGGGGGGCCGGGTGGTTGACAGATACGCAGTATTTT. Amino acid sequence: CASSPAERGAGWLTDTQYF.